This paragraph reports one T cell receptor beta chain. The antigen is undetermined. These data originate in a study of cytomegalovirus exposure and HLA in healthy donors. Study-level findings and limits: Whilst most TCR sequences proved rare, a subset of public TCRs occurred across many donors. Reportedly, cytomegalovirus status was diagnosed with high sensitivity and specificity. Cytomegalovirus association was listed for under 200 TCR beta chains.

Germline V gene sequence: CDR1 MNHNS, CDR2 SASEGT. J was trimmed by 8 bases and V by 2 bases; bases with no gene match: 6. The CDR3 is made up of 15 amino acids. Method: immunoSEQ multiplex PCR; TCRdb's copy keeps in-frame clones and lacks some. The sample has 97,000 or so clones, about 95% seen once. The sequencing input was PBMCs. This chain connects TRBV6-1 to TRBJ1-4, with 9 bases aligning to TRBD1. This TCR was recovered from a woman in her late teens or twenties in good health and CMV-seronegative. CDR3 amino acids: CASSESRDRDEKLFF. The CDR3 DNA sequence: TGTGCCAGCAGTGAATCCCGGGACAGGGACGAAAAACTGTTTTTT.